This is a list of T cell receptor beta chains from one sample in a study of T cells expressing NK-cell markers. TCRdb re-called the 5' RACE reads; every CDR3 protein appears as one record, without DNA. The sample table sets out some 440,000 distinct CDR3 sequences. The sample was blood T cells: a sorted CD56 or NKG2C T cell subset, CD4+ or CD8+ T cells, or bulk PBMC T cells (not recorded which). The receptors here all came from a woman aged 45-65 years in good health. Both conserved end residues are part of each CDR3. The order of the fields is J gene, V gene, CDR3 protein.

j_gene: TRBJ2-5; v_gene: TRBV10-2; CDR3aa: CASSDPISGETQYF
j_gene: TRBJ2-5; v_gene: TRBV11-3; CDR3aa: CASSFQGETQHF
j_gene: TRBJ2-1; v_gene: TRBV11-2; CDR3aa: CASSQTPYNEQFF
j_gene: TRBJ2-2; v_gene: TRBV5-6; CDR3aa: CASSTLGLARKNTGELFF
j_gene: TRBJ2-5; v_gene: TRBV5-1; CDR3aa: CASSLVPDPYQETQYF
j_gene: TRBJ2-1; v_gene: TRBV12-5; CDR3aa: CASGPQRDEQFF
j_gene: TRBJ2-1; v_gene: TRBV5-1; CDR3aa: CASSLIGRMHNEQFF
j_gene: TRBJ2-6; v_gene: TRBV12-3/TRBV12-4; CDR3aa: CASSVDGKGANVLTF
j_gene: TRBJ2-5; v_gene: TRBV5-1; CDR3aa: CASSRLAEAWETQYF
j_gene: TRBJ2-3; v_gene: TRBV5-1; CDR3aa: CASSSDPASDTQYF
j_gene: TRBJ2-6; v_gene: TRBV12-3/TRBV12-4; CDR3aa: CASSSFTASGANVLTF
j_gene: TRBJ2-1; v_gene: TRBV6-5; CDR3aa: CASSYTHGRSSYNEQFF
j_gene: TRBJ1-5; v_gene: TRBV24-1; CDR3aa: CATSEGGYQPQHF
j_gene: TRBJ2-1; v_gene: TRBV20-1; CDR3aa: CSPARPGATYNEQFF
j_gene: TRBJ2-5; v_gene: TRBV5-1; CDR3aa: CASSPGSTGLAKQETQYF
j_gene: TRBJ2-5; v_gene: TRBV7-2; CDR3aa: CASSPGGPGTQYF
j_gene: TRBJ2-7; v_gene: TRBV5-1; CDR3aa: CASSLGTSGYEQYF
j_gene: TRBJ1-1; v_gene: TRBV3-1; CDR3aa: CASSRVPDTEAFF
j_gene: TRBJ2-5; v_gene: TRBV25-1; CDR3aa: CASSEGRLAGVILETQYF
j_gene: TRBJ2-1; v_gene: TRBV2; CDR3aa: CASPTSAANNEQFF
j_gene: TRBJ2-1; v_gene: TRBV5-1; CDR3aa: CASSPQAGGRNEQFF
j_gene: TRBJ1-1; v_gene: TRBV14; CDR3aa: CASSQKLNTEAFF
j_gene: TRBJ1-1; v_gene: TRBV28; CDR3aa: CASSVTTNAEAFF
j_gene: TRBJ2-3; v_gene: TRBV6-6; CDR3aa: CASSYGGSYTDTQYF
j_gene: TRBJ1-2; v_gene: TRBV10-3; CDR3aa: CAIRGTEQGLNYGYTF
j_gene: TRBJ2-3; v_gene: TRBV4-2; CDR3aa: CASSQDDPAGTSGRVTDTQYF
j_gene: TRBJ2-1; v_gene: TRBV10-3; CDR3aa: CAISEKGGLQNEQFF
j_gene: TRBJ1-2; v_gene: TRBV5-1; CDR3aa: CASSLLTGSGYTF
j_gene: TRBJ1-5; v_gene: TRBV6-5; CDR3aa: CASSYSGIGSNQPQHF
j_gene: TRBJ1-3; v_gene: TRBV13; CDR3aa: CASSSGPMSGNTIYF
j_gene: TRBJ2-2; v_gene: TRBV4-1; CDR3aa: CASSQDPGAITGELFF
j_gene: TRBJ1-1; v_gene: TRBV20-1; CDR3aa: CSARDFRTTTEAFF
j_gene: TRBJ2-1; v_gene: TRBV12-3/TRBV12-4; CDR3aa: CASSSIALEQFF
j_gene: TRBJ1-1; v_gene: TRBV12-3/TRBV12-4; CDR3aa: CASSGPTGVTEAFF
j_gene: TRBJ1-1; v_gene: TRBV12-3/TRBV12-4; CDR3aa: CASAPTLLNTEAFF
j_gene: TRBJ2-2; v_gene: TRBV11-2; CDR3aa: CASSLFGGSFTGELFF
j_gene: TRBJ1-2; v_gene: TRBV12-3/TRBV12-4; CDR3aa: CASSLRAGMIYGYTF
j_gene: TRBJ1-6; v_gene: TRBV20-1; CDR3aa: CSARKYRGRDSPLHF
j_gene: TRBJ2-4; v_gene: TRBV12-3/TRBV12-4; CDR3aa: CASSRPLAGVGGGVKNIQYF
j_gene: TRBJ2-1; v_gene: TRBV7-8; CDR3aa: CASSQLPLSSYNEQSF